This T cell receptor (beta chain) was sequenced in a study of T cell responses to AZD1222 COVID-19 vaccine. About this clone: No antigen is known for it. Other DNA sequences in this specimen translate into the identical CDR3.

Method: immunoSEQ multiplex PCR; TCRdb's copy keeps in-frame clones and lacks some. This sample carries 100,000 to 150,000 clones, roughly 88% of them seen once, and the ten largest clones take roughly a quarter. Overall study results and limits: Donor demographics were predominantly white British with a female majority; clonal diversity may be underestimated. When two AZD1222 doses had been given, Spike-specific TCR breadth and depth rose. Among those given AZD1222, only 6 or 7 were seropositive at baseline.

The CDR3 has 14 amino acids. The germline gives CDR1 SGDLS, CDR2 YYNGEE. The germline V and J ends were trimmed by 0 bases and 1 base, with 7 bases remaining between them. The receptor was isolated from an adult who received the AZD1222 COVID-19 vaccine. The sequenced sample was peripheral blood, obtained 28 days after the second AZD1222 dose. This chain uses TRBV9 with TRBJ1-1; D is possibly TRBD1 (5 bases). In DNA, the CDR3 is TGTGCCAGCAGCGTAGGGGGGACGAACACTGAAGCTTTCTTT. Translated: CASSVGGTNTEAFF.